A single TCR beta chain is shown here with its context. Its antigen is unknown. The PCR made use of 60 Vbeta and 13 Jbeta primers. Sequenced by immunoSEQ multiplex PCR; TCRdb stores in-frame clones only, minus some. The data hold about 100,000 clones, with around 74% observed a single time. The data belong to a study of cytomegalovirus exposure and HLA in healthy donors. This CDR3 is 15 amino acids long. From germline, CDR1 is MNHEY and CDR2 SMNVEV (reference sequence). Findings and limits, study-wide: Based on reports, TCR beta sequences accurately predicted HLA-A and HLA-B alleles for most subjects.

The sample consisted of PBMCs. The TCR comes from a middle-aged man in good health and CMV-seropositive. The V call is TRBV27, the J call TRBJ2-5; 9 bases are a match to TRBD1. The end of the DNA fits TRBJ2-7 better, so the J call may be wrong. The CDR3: CASSLPGQGLSEQYF. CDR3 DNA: TGTGCCAGCAGTTTACCCGGACAGGGGTTAAGCGAGCAGTACTTC.